Below, 2 T cell receptor beta chains from the same sample are listed, as sequenced in a study of OX40 agonist ivuxolimab in advanced cancers. TCRdb keeps only in-frame clones here, not all; method: immunoSEQ multiplex PCR. The repertoire holds about 58,000 clones, with 80% to 90% as singletons. Sample: CD4+ or CD8+ T cells sorted from blood, taken in a trial of the OX40 agonist ivuxolimab. Source of these receptors: an adult with an advanced solid tumor such as melanoma, head and neck, liver or kidney cancer.

This rearrangement joins TRBV5-1 to TRBJ2-1, with 7 bases lining up with TRBD2. CDR3 length: 14 amino acids. V trimming: 1 base; J trimming: 7 bases; junction bases outside the gene matches: 5. The V gene's germline CDR1 is SGHRS and CDR2 YFSETQ. The CDR3 DNA follows: TGCGCCAGCAGCTTGCCGGGAGCGGGAAATGAGCAGTTCTTC. Translation: CASSLPGAGNEQFF.

This clone was observed once. The genes are TRBV5-6 and TRBJ2-1; D gene uncertain. Germline V gives CDR1 SGHDT, CDR2 YYEEEE. The CDR3 spans 14 residues. Trimming took off 0 bases at V and 9 bases at J, with 13 bases between the two ends. CDR3 in DNA: TGTGCCAGCAGCTTGGCCGGTAGAAAAAGTGAGCAGTTCTTC. Its protein product is CASSLAGRKSEQFF.